The 30 T cell receptor beta chains listed next were all sequenced from one sample in a study of blood T cell repertoires in COVID-19. Here immunoSEQ multiplex PCR was the method, and the copy in TCRdb shows in-frame clones only, minus some. The data hold about 99,000 clones, with 65% to 85% observed a single time. The sample consisted of peripheral blood. The receptors derive from a man aged 65-85 years with active or convalescent COVID-19.

About this clone: Other DNA sequences in the same sample also yield this CDR3. The V gene is TRBV12-3 or TRBV12-4, the J gene TRBJ1-5, with no clear D. The CDR3 consists of 13 residues. V dropped 3 bases and J dropped 0 bases, with 3 bases sitting between them. This CDR3 reads CASSLSSNQPQHF. The CDR3 DNA sequence: TGTGCCAGCAGTTTGAGTAGCAATCAGCCCCAGCATTTT.

The rearrangement joins TRBV9 to TRBJ1-2; 8 bases match TRBD1. CDR1 and CDR2 from the germline V gene are SGDLS and YYNGEE. The CDR3 is made up of 14 amino acids. V dropped 5 bases and J dropped 3; count of bases not matched to a gene: 6. This CDR3 is CASSPQGADYGYTF. The CDR3 nucleotides read TGTGCCAGCAGTCCCCAGGGGGCCGACTATGGCTACACCTTC. Supplemented by reference TRBV9 and TRBJ1-2, the full variable domain reads DSGVTQTPKHLITATGQRVTLRCSPRSGDLSVYWYQQSLDQGLQFLIQYYNGEERAKGNILERFSAQQFPDLHSELNLSSLELGDSALYFCASSPQGADYGYTFGSGTRLTVV.

The rearrangement uses TRBV30 and TRBJ1-1; unclear D gene. V lost 3 bases and J 8 bases, leaving 10 bases between the germline ends. The CDR3 has 11 amino acids. Germline V CDR1 and CDR2: GTSNPN, SVGIG (reference sequence). The CDR3 is CAWRAKAEAFF. The CDR3 DNA follows: TGTGCCTGGAGAGCGAAGGCCGAAGCTTTCTTT.

The rearrangement links TRBV6-1 to TRBJ1-5; 8 nucleotides align to TRBD1. J gave up 7 bases and V 5 bases, and 10 bases lay outside the gene matches. The CDR3 extends over 15 amino acids. In germline, CDR1 is MNHNS, CDR2 SASEGT. This CDR3 is CASSPSTGAEQPQHF. The CDR3 bases are TGTGCCAGCAGTCCTTCGACAGGGGCGGAACAGCCCCAGCATTTT.

This clone turned up a few times. The genes are TRBV6-5 and TRBJ1-5, with 8 nucleotides matching TRBD1. This CDR3 is built from 14 residues. Trimming cost V 8 bases and J 2 bases; bases outside gene matches: 5. Germline lookup yields CDR1 MNHEY and CDR2 SVGAGI. The CDR3 here is CASRRGLGNQPQHF. The DNA for the CDR3 is TGTGCCAGCCGCAGGGGGCTGGGCAATCAGCCCCAGCATTTT.

The chain couples TRBV28 to TRBJ2-7; TRBD1 matches at 9 bases. CDR1 and CDR2 (germline): MDHEN, SYDVKM. The CDR3 has 14 amino acids. With 7 bases clipped from V and 3 bases from J, the junction kept 7 bases outside the gene matches. Here the CDR3 reads CASNPGQGIYEQYF. The CDR3, as DNA: TGTGCCAGCAATCCAGGACAGGGGATCTACGAGCAGTACTTC.

This clone came up once. The chain links TRBV6-6 to TRBJ1-1, with 7 bases fitting TRBD1. Germline CDR1 is MNHNY and CDR2 is SVGAGI (reference sequence). V dropped 7 bases and J dropped 1; count of bases not matched to a gene: 3. This CDR3 region has 13 residues. The CDR3 DNA follows: TGTGCCAGCACACGACAGGGGAACACTGAAGCTTTCTTT. Its translation is CASTRQGNTEAFF.

This clone was found once. The CDR3: CASNARAGTWNTEAFF. CDR3 in DNA: TGTGCCAGTAATGCGAGGGCAGGGACTTGGAACACTGAAGCTTTCTTT. This sequence joins TRBV19 and TRBJ1-1; weak D call: TRBD1 (5 bases). The CDR3 runs 16 residues. Germline-derived CDR1 and CDR2 are LNHDA and SQIVND (reference sequence). V lost 7 bases and J lost 1, with 19 bases in between.

V is TRBV9 and J is TRBJ2-3; D is possibly TRBD2 (6 bases). The CDR3 is 14 residues long. The V gene's germline CDR1 is SGDLS and CDR2 YYNGEE. The ends were cut back, 4 bases at V and 2 bases at J, with 11 bases in the middle. The CDR3 is CASSPRDFTDTQYF. The CDR3 DNA reads TGTGCCAGCAGCCCCCGGGACTTCACAGATACGCAGTATTTT.

This rearrangement joins TRBV3-1 (or the pseudogene TRBV3-2) to TRBJ2-7; the match to TRBD2 covers 10 bases. This CDR3 is 15 amino acids long. Trimming took 3 bases from V and 1 from J; bases not matched to a gene: 3. Germline values: CDR1 LGHDT, CDR2 YNNKEL (reference sequence). Here the CDR3 reads CASSHLAGASYEQYF. DNA of the CDR3: TGTGCCAGCAGCCACCTAGCGGGAGCATCCTACGAGCAGTACTTC.

This clone was seen more than once but under ten times. The chain uses TRBV7-9 and TRBJ2-2, with TRBD2 matching over 8 bases. Germline loops: CDR1 SEHNR, CDR2 FQNEAQ (reference sequence). Germline trimming cut 3 bases from V and 10 bases from J; bases unmatched to any gene: 16. This CDR3 has 17 amino acids. The CDR3 sequence is CASSLGGLARGSVELFF. CDR3 coding DNA: TGTGCCAGCAGCTTGGGAGGACTAGCACGTGGATCCGTGGAGCTGTTTTTT.

This chain joins TRBV19 and TRBJ2-6, with 8 bases that match TRBD1. The CDR3 is 15 residues long. With 6 bases clipped from V and 5 bases from J, the junction kept 6 bases outside the gene matches. The germline CDR1 and CDR2 sequences are LNHDA and SQIVND (reference sequence). CDR3 in DNA: TGTGCCAGTAGCCAGACAGGGGAGAGGGCCAACGTCCTGACTTTC. Translated, it gives CASSQTGERANVLTF.

Worth noting for this clone: Distinct nucleotide sequences in the sample also encode this CDR3. The V and J genes are TRBV6-1 and TRBJ1-5, with D tentatively TRBD1 (6 bases). Trimming removed 3 bases from V and 0 bases from J, with 9 bases in between. Germline V CDR1 and CDR2: MNHNS, SASEGT. There are 15 residues in the CDR3. CDR3 DNA sequence: TGTGCCAGCAGTGAGGTGGGACATAGCAATCAGCCCCAGCATTTT. Translation: CASSEVGHSNQPQHF.

The gene calls are TRBV15 and TRBJ1-4; D is unresolved. V gave up 0 bases and J gave up 4 bases, with 9 bases separating them. The CDR3 loop spans 15 amino acids. CDR1 LNHNV and CDR2 YYDKDF come from the germline V gene (reference sequence). CDR3 bases: TGTGCCACCAGCAGAGAACGGTCGAGTAATGAAAAACTGTTTTTT. The encoded protein is CATSRERSSNEKLFF.

This rearrangement joins TRBV5-5 to TRBJ2-1; the match to TRBD2 covers 15 bases. Germline V gene lookup returns CDR1 SGHKS and CDR2 YYEKEE (reference sequence). Trimming took 0 bases from V and 7 from J; bases not matched to a gene: 2. This CDR3 has 16 amino acids. CDR3 in amino acids: CASSLGTSGGANEQFF. The DNA for the CDR3 is TGTGCCAGCAGCTTGGGGACTAGCGGGGGGGCGAATGAGCAGTTCTTC.

This chain connects TRBV6-2 or TRBV6-3 to TRBJ1-5; D perhaps matches TRBD1 (5 bases). Germline V gene sequence: CDR1 MNHEY, CDR2 SVGEGT. The CDR3 spans 15 residues. Trimming removed 2 bases at V and 3 bases at J, with 11 bases between. CDR3 sequence (DNA): TGTGCCAGCAGTTACACCGGGGGTGACAATCAGCCCCAGCATTTT. Translation gives CASSYTGGDNQPQHF.

This sequence joins TRBV30 and TRBJ2-1; 10 nucleotides align to TRBD2. The germline CDR1 and CDR2 sequences are GTSNPN and SVGIG (reference sequence). Trimming at V came to 5 bases and at J to 9 bases, leaving 7 bases not matched to a gene. The CDR3 contains 13 residues. CDR3 DNA: TGTGCCTGGGGTAGCGGGGGGCGGGGTGAGCAGTTCTTC. It specifies CAWGSGGRGEQFF. The full variable domain, rest sourced from reference TRBV30 and TRBJ2-1, is SQTIHQWPATLVQPVGSPLSLECTVEGTSNPNLYWYRQAAGRGLQLLFYSVGIGQISSEVPQNLSASRPQDRQFILSSKKLLLSDSGFYLCAWGSGGRGEQFFGPGTRLTVL.

V and J are TRBV27 and TRBJ2-2; 8 bases agree with TRBD2. Germline CDR1 is MNHEY and CDR2 is SMNVEV (reference sequence). V was pared by 2 bases and J by 4 bases, with 3 bases of the junction left unmatched. The CDR3 sequence is 15 residues long. The CDR3 sequence: CASSLAGGPTGELFF. Written as DNA, the CDR3 is TGTGCCAGCAGTTTAGCGGGGGGCCCCACCGGGGAGCTGTTTTTT.

This clone was counted a single time. The V call is TRBV5-1, the J call TRBJ1-4; D is possibly TRBD1 (5 bases). This CDR3 comprises 17 residues. Between the trimmed V and J ends, which lost 0 bases and 0 bases, there was a span of 12 bases. Germline CDR1 and CDR2: SGHRS and YFSETQ. For the CDR3, the DNA is TGCGCCAGCAGCTTGGAAGGACAAACCTCAACTAATGAAAAACTGTTTTTT. Translation gives CASSLEGQTSTNEKLFF.

The chain carries TRBV28 and TRBJ1-4; D gene uncertain. The germline V gene has CDR1 MDHEN and CDR2 SYDVKM. The CDR3 runs to 11 residues. Trimming left V 6 bases short and J 4 bases short, with 3 bases between. This CDR3 is CASRSNEKLFF. The CDR3 region has the DNA TGTGCCAGCAGGAGTAATGAAAAACTGTTTTTT.

V and J are TRBV14 and TRBJ2-6, with a weak D call TRBD2 (6 bases). The CDR3 runs 16 residues. Per germline, CDR1 SGHDN and CDR2 FVKESK. Trimming left V 4 bases short and J 3 bases short, with 13 bases between. CDR3 coding DNA: TGTGCCAGCAGCCGGGGCGGGGATCTTGGGGCCAACGTCCTGACTTTC. This translates into CASSRGGDLGANVLTF.

The V and J genes are TRBV11-2 and TRBJ2-5, with TRBD2 matching over 11 bases. After removal of 5 bases from V and 4 bases from J, the junction contained 3 bases not matched to a gene. Germline V gene sequence: CDR1 SGHAT, CDR2 FQNNGV. This CDR3 has 14 amino acids. CDR3 loop: CASSATSGGETQYF. CDR3 coding DNA: TGTGCCAGCAGCGCCACTAGCGGGGGAGAGACCCAGTACTTC.

This clone was seen once. This sequence joins TRBV6-5 and TRBJ1-4; TRBD1 is a possible D gene (5 bases). CDR3 length: 15 residues. The V gene's germline CDR1 is MNHEY and CDR2 SVGAGI. Trimming shortened V by 0 bases and J by 4 bases, and 9 bases separated the two germline ends. CDR3 coding DNA: TGTGCCAGCAGTTACTCCAGACAGAGTAATGAAAAACTGTTTTTT. Translating gives CASSYSRQSNEKLFF.

The V call is TRBV2, the J call TRBJ1-1, with D maybe TRBD1 (6 bases). The V end lost 9 bases, the J end lost 0 bases, and 11 bases lay between the germline ends. Per germline, CDR1 SNHLY and CDR2 FYNNEI. There are 13 residues in the CDR3. This CDR3 reads CARKRQVNTEAFF. CDR3 coding DNA: TGTGCCAGAAAACGACAGGTGAACACTGAAGCTTTCTTT.

The CDR3 sequence: CATSRAQGARKDWRYTF. In DNA form, the CDR3 reads TGTGCCACCAGCAGGGCACAGGGGGCGCGAAAGGATTGGCGCTACACCTTC. The chain uses TRBV15 and TRBJ1-2, with TRBD1 identical over 9 bases. Germline values: CDR1 LNHNV, CDR2 YYDKDF (reference sequence). The CDR3 spans 17 residues. With V trimmed by 3 bases and J by 9 bases, 17 bases remained unmatched.

This chain uses TRBV3-1 (or the pseudogene TRBV3-2) with TRBJ1-6, with D perhaps matching TRBD1 (5 bases). Germline CDR1 and CDR2: LGHDT and YNNKEL (reference sequence). V gave up 4 bases and J gave up 10 bases, with 14 bases separating them. The CDR3 spans 14 residues. The CDR3 sequence is CASSPYRILSPLHF. CDR3 DNA: TGTGCCAGCAGCCCTTACAGGATCTTATCACCCCTCCACTTT.

This chain joins TRBV6-5 and TRBJ1-5, with no clear D. In germline, CDR1 is MNHEY, CDR2 SVGAGI. The CDR3 is 13 residues long. V shed 4 bases and J shed 0 bases, with 4 bases lying between them. CDR3 sequence reads: CASSSNSNQPQHF. DNA for the CDR3: TGTGCCAGCAGTTCAAATAGCAATCAGCCCCAGCATTTT.

V and J are TRBV30 and TRBJ1-4; possibly TRBD1 for D (5 bases). The CDR3 length is 10 residues. The V and J ends lost 8 bases and 8 bases respectively, with 9 bases between them. Per the germline V gene, CDR1 is GTSNPN and CDR2 is SVGIG (reference sequence). The CDR3 loop is CAGSGEKLFF. The CDR3 coding sequence is TGTGCCGGTTCAGGGGAAAAACTGTTTTTT.

V usage is TRBV28 and J usage is TRBJ2-7; D may be TRBD2 (5 bases). This CDR3 has 12 amino acids. V lost 4 bases to trimming and J lost 3 bases, with 7 bases between them. The V gene's germline CDR1 is MDHEN and CDR2 SYDVKM. CDR3: CASSSRDYEQYF. The CDR3 bases are TGTGCCAGCAGTTCCCGGGACTACGAGCAGTACTTC.

This chain uses TRBV7-3 with TRBJ2-3; D is perhaps TRBD2 (5 bases). V lost 2 bases and J 0 bases, leaving 9 bases between the germline ends. Germline assignment: CDR1 SGHTA and CDR2 FQGTGA. The length of the CDR3 is 15 residues. CDR3 amino acids: CASSLRSGSTDTQYF. The CDR3 DNA follows: TGTGCCAGCAGCTTACGGTCGGGGAGCACAGATACGCAGTATTTT.